This TCR beta chain was captured in a study of control samples from healthy donors and cancer patients. Looked up from germline, CDR1 is LNHDA and CDR2 is SQIVND (reference sequence). The CDR3 spans 15 residues. V lost 10 bases to trimming and J lost 4 bases, with 20 bases between them. Produced via immunoSEQ multiplex PCR; TCRdb's table is partial and in-frame only. The top ten clones hold roughly 1.3% of a sample with tens of thousands of clones, under 95% of them seen once. The V and J genes are TRBV19 and TRBJ1-5, with D perhaps TRBD1 (6 bases). The specimen was PBMCs. The clonotype comes from a woman in her thirties or forties with lung cancer. CDR3 sequence reads: CATAIGQRRNQPQHF. The DNA for the CDR3 is TGTGCCACCGCGATAGGACAGCGCCGTAATCAGCCCCAGCATTTT.